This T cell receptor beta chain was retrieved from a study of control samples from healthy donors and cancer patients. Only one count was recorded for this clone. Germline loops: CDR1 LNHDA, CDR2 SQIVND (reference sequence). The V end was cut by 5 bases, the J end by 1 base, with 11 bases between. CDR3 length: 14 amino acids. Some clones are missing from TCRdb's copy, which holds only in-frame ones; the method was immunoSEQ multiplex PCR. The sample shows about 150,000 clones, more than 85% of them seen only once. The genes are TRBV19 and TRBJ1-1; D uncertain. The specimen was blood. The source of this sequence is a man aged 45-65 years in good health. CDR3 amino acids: CASSPTSWNTEAFF. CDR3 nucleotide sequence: TGTGCCAGTAGTCCGACCTCCTGGAACACTGAAGCTTTCTTT. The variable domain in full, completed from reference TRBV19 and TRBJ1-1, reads DGGITQSPKYLFRKEGQNVTLSCEQNLNHDAMYWYRQDPGQGLRLIYYSQIVNDFQKGDIAEGYSVSREKKESFPLTVTSAQKNPTAFYLCASSPTSWNTEAFFGQGTRLTVV.